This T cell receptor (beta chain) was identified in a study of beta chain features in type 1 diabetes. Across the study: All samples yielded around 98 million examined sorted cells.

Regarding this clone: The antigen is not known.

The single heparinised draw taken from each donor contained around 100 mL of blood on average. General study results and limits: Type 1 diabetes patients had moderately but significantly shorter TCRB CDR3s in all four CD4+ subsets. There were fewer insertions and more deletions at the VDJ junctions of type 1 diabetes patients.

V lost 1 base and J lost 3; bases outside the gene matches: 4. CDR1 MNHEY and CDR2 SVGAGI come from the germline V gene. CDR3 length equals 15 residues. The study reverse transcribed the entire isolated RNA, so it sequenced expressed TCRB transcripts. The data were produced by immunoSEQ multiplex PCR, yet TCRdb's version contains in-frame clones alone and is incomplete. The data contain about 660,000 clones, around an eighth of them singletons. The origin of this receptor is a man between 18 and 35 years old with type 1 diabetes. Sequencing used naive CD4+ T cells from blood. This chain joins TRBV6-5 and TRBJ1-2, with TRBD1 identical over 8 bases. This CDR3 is CASSYYGQGDYGYTF. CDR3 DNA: TGTGCCAGCAGTTACTACGGACAGGGTGACTATGGCTACACCTTC.